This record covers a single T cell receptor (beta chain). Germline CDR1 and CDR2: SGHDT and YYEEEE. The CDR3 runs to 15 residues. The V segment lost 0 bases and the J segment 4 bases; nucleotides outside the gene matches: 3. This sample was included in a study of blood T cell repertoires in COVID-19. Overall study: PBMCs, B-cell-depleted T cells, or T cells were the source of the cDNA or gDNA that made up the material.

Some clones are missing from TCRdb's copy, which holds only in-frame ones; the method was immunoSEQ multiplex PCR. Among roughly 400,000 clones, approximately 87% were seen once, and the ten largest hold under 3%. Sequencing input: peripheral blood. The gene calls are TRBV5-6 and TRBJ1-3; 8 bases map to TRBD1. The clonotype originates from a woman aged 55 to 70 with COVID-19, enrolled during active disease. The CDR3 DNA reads TGTGCCAGCAGCTTGGGGACAGGGATAGGAAACACCATATATTTT. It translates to CASSLGTGIGNTIYF.